The entry that follows covers one T cell receptor beta chain sequence. Its antigen is undetermined. With a much larger clone just one base away, this may be a read error. From RNA transcripts, TCR beta CDR3 regions were amplified. HTBI primers were used for first-round RT-PCR of the TCR CDR3. MiXCR, run by TCRdb on the multiplex PCR reads, gives a single entry per CDR3 protein. The data hold hundreds of thousands of distinct CDR3 sequences, with roughly 21% observed a single time. CDR3 length equals 14 residues. V lost 0 bases to trimming and J lost 7 bases, with 13 bases between them. Germline CDR1 reads MNHEY; CDR2 reads SVGEGT. The data stem from a study of T cells in Graves' hyperthyroidism and ophthalmopathy. Points from the study as a whole: Ophthalmopathy got predicted by the model a median roughly six months before its onset.

The clonotype comes from a man aged 35-49 years with Graves' ophthalmopathy. What was sequenced was blood. The chain employs TRBV6-2 or TRBV6-3 and TRBJ2-7; no clear D. The CDR3 nucleotides read TGTGCCAGCAGTTACTCAAGGCTAACGCGGGAGCAGTACTTC. Amino acid sequence: CASSYSRLTREQYF.